This is a list of T cell receptor beta chains from one sample in a study of chemoradiotherapy in HPV16-positive cancers. Profiled with immunoSEQ multiplex PCR; TCRdb holds only in-frame clones, not every one. In the table there are about 14,000 clones, approximately 89% of which are singletons. The sample consisted of tumor tissue, taken from a patient who underwent chemoradiotherapy. Receptors were obtained from a human donor with HPV-associated anogenital cancer. CDR3s include the opening cysteine and the closing phenylalanine or tryptophan. A D gene is named only where the DNA matches it firmly. Where a row states a size, it is once, few, many or the class of an expanded clone; other rows omit it.

clone size: NA; J gene: TRBJ2-5; D gene: NA; V gene: TRBV7-9; CDR3 protein: CASSRGQGETQYF; CDR3 DNA: TGTGCCAGCAGCCGAGGACAAGGAGAGACCCAGTACTTC
clone size: NA; J gene: TRBJ2-2; D gene: NA; V gene: TRBV11-3; CDR3 protein: CASSLVGGELFF; CDR3 DNA: TGTGCCAGCAGCTTAGTGGGCGGGGAGCTGTTTTTT
clone size: NA; J gene: TRBJ2-7; D gene: TRBD2; V gene: TRBV2; CDR3 protein: CASSAPSGGTYEQYF; CDR3 DNA: TGTGCCAGCAGTGCGCCTAGCGGGGGTACCTACGAGCAGTACTTC
clone size: NA; J gene: TRBJ1-1; D gene: NA; V gene: TRBV5-4; CDR3 protein: CASSLGGRTTVAFF; CDR3 DNA: TGTGCCAGCAGCTTGGGTGGTCGGACGACGGTAGCTTTCTTT
clone size: NA; J gene: TRBJ1-6; D gene: TRBD1; V gene: TRBV11-2; CDR3 protein: CASSPRSGTAPLHF; CDR3 DNA: TGTGCCAGCAGCCCCCGCTCCGGGACAGCGCCCCTCCACTTT
clone size: NA; J gene: TRBJ2-3; D gene: NA; V gene: TRBV7-8; CDR3 protein: CASSEGGDPLSSTDTQYF; CDR3 DNA: TGTGCCAGCAGCGAGGGGGGGGACCCCCTGTCTAGCACAGATACGCAGTATTTT
clone size: NA; J gene: TRBJ2-7; D gene: NA; V gene: TRBV27; CDR3 protein: CASSSADRTYEQYF; CDR3 DNA: TGTGCCAGCAGTTCCGCGGACAGAACCTACGAGCAGTACTTC
clone size: NA; J gene: TRBJ2-2; D gene: NA; V gene: TRBV11-3; CDR3 protein: CASRKLQGETGELFF; CDR3 DNA: TGTGCCAGCAGGAAACTACAGGGTGAAACCGGGGAGCTGTTTTTT
clone size: NA; J gene: TRBJ2-7; D gene: NA; V gene: TRBV7-9; CDR3 protein: CASSFGAGDLYEQYF; CDR3 DNA: TGTGCCAGCAGCTTTGGGGCAGGGGACCTTTACGAGCAGTACTTC
clone size: NA; J gene: TRBJ1-1; D gene: NA; V gene: TRBV6-5; CDR3 protein: CASSYSPGYTEAFF; CDR3 DNA: TGTGCCAGCAGTTACTCGCCGGGTTACACTGAAGCTTTCTTT
clone size: NA; J gene: TRBJ1-4; D gene: NA; V gene: TRBV6-1; CDR3 protein: CASSVDSNEKLFF; CDR3 DNA: TGTGCCAGCAGTGTGGACAGCAATGAAAAACTGTTTTTT
clone size: NA; J gene: TRBJ2-1; D gene: NA; V gene: TRBV5-1; CDR3 protein: CASSLESVNEQFF; CDR3 DNA: TGCGCCAGCAGCTTGGAATCGGTGAATGAGCAGTTCTTC
clone size: NA; J gene: TRBJ2-3; D gene: TRBD2; V gene: TRBV18; CDR3 protein: CASSPRSGSAPDTQYF; CDR3 DNA: TGTGCCAGCTCACCGCGTAGCGGGAGTGCACCAGATACGCAGTATTTT
clone size: NA; J gene: TRBJ2-1; D gene: NA; V gene: TRBV6-5; CDR3 protein: CASSRGNEQFF; CDR3 DNA: TGTGCCAGCAGTCGGGGGAATGAGCAGTTCTTC
clone size: NA; J gene: TRBJ2-2; D gene: TRBD2; V gene: TRBV2; CDR3 protein: CASREGRASTGELFF; CDR3 DNA: TGTGCCAGCAGGGAAGGGAGGGCTAGCACCGGGGAGCTGTTTTTT
clone size: NA; J gene: TRBJ2-5; D gene: NA; V gene: TRBV19; CDR3 protein: CASSIRPTSWQETQYF; CDR3 DNA: TGTGCCAGTAGTATACGGCCAACTAGCTGGCAAGAGACCCAGTACTTC
clone size: NA; J gene: TRBJ1-3; D gene: NA; V gene: TRBV5-4; CDR3 protein: CASSHPGLEGGNTIYF; CDR3 DNA: TGTGCCAGCAGCCATCCGGGCCTCGAAGGGGGAAACACCATATATTTT
clone size: NA; J gene: TRBJ2-7; D gene: TRBD2; V gene: TRBV29-1; CDR3 protein: CSFLSGSSYEQYF; CDR3 DNA: TGCAGCTTTCTTAGCGGGAGCTCCTACGAGCAGTACTTC
clone size: NA; J gene: TRBJ2-1; D gene: NA; V gene: TRBV6-6; CDR3 protein: CASSYSAGVGEQFF; CDR3 DNA: TGTGCCAGCAGTTACAGCGCAGGGGTCGGCGAGCAGTTCTTC
clone size: NA; J gene: TRBJ2-2; D gene: TRBD2; V gene: TRBV14; CDR3 protein: CASSQRLLAGGPYTGELFF; CDR3 DNA: TGTGCCAGCAGCCAACGCCTACTAGCGGGAGGGCCTTACACCGGGGAGCTGTTTTTT
clone size: NA; J gene: TRBJ2-1; D gene: TRBD2; V gene: TRBV9; CDR3 protein: CASSAPAAGENEQFF; CDR3 DNA: TGTGCCAGCAGCGCCCCAGCGGCGGGGGAAAATGAGCAGTTCTTC
clone size: NA; J gene: TRBJ1-4; D gene: NA; V gene: TRBV5-1; CDR3 protein: CASSSEQGGELFF; CDR3 DNA: TGCGCCAGCAGCTCAGAACAGGGCGGGGAACTGTTTTTT
clone size: NA; J gene: TRBJ1-2; D gene: NA; V gene: TRBV7-8; CDR3 protein: CASSSLGAHGYTF; CDR3 DNA: TGTGCCAGCAGCTCCCTAGGGGCACATGGCTACACCTTC
clone size: NA; J gene: TRBJ1-2; D gene: NA; V gene: TRBV19; CDR3 protein: CASSLRSGTGYGYTF; CDR3 DNA: TGTGCCAGTAGTCTCCGCAGTGGTACAGGGTATGGCTACACCTTC
clone size: NA; J gene: TRBJ1-2; D gene: NA; V gene: TRBV6-5; CDR3 protein: CATISGTSYGYTF; CDR3 DNA: TGTGCCACAATATCAGGGACCTCCTATGGCTACACCTTC
clone size: NA; J gene: TRBJ2-5; D gene: NA; V gene: TRBV29-1; CDR3 protein: CSVRGAQETQYF; CDR3 DNA: TGCAGCGTTCGGGGGGCCCAAGAGACCCAGTACTTC
clone size: few; J gene: TRBJ2-1; D gene: NA; V gene: TRBV11-2; CDR3 protein: CASSLVGQSSEQFF; CDR3 DNA: TGTGCCAGCAGCTTAGTAGGGCAATCAAGTGAGCAGTTCTTC
clone size: NA; J gene: TRBJ1-1; D gene: NA; V gene: TRBV5-1; CDR3 protein: CASSLVPGTNTEAFF; CDR3 DNA: TGCGCCAGCAGCTTGGTTCCAGGGACGAACACTGAAGCTTTCTTT
clone size: NA; J gene: TRBJ2-7; D gene: NA; V gene: TRBV7-9; CDR3 protein: CASSLANGASYEQYF; CDR3 DNA: TGTGCCAGCAGCTTAGCGAATGGGGCCAGCTACGAGCAGTACTTC
clone size: NA; J gene: TRBJ2-3; D gene: NA; V gene: TRBV7-9; CDR3 protein: CASSLGSWDRTDTQYF; CDR3 DNA: TGTGCCAGCAGCTTAGGCTCGTGGGACCGCACAGATACGCAGTATTTT
clone size: NA; J gene: TRBJ2-7; D gene: NA; V gene: TRBV19; CDR3 protein: CASSIGGSSYEQYF; CDR3 DNA: TGTGCCAGTAGTATAGGGGGGAGCTCCTACGAGCAGTACTTC
clone size: once; J gene: TRBJ1-2; D gene: NA; V gene: TRBV2; CDR3 protein: CASSEALSTAYGYTF; CDR3 DNA: TGTGCCAGCAGTGAAGCGCTTAGTACAGCCTATGGCTACACCTTC
clone size: NA; J gene: TRBJ2-1; D gene: NA; V gene: TRBV4-1; CDR3 protein: CASSHTTTDTNEQFF; CDR3 DNA: TGCGCCAGCAGCCACACCACCACAGATACCAATGAGCAGTTCTTC
clone size: NA; J gene: TRBJ1-3; D gene: NA; V gene: TRBV14; CDR3 protein: CASSQALPSSGNTIYF; CDR3 DNA: TGTGCCAGCAGCCAAGCGCTTCCTTCATCTGGAAACACCATATATTTT
clone size: NA; J gene: TRBJ2-2; D gene: TRBD2; V gene: TRBV7-2; CDR3 protein: CASSSEGPGGTGELFF; CDR3 DNA: TGTGCCAGCAGCTCCGAGGGACCGGGAGGCACCGGGGAGCTGTTTTTT
clone size: NA; J gene: TRBJ2-7; D gene: NA; V gene: TRBV11-3; CDR3 protein: CASSLAVTYEQYF; CDR3 DNA: TGTGCCAGCAGCTTAGCGGTGACCTACGAGCAGTACTTC
clone size: NA; J gene: TRBJ2-2; D gene: NA; V gene: TRBV7-9; CDR3 protein: CASSGDLNTGELFF; CDR3 DNA: TGTGCCAGCAGCGGGGACTTGAACACCGGGGAGCTGTTTTTT
clone size: NA; J gene: TRBJ2-5; D gene: TRBD1; V gene: TRBV29-1; CDR3 protein: CSIIAWTGRETQYF; CDR3 DNA: TGCAGCATCATTGCGTGGACAGGGCGAGAGACCCAGTACTTC
clone size: NA; J gene: TRBJ2-7; D gene: NA; V gene: TRBV7-9; CDR3 protein: CASRSGSSYEQYF; CDR3 DNA: TGTGCCAGCAGGAGCGGCTCCTCCTACGAGCAGTACTTC
clone size: NA; J gene: TRBJ2-1; D gene: NA; V gene: TRBV6-5; CDR3 protein: CASSFAGTEQFF; CDR3 DNA: TGTGCCAGCAGCTTCGCGGGTACGGAGCAGTTCTTC